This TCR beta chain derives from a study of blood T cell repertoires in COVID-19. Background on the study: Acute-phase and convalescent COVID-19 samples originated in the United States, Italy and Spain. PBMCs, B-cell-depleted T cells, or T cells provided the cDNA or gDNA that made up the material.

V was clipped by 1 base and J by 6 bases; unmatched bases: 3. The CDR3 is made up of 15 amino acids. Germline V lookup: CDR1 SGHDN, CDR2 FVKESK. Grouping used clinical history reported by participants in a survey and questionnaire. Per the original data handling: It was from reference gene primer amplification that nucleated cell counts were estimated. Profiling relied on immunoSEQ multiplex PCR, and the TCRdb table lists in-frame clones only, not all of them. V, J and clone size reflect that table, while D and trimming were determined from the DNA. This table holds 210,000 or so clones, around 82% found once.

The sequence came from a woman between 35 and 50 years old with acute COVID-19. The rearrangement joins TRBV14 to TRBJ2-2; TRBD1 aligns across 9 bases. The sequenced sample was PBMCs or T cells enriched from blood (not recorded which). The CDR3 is CASSQARTGAGELFF. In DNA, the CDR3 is TGTGCCAGCAGCCAAGCTAGGACAGGGGCCGGGGAGCTGTTTTTT.